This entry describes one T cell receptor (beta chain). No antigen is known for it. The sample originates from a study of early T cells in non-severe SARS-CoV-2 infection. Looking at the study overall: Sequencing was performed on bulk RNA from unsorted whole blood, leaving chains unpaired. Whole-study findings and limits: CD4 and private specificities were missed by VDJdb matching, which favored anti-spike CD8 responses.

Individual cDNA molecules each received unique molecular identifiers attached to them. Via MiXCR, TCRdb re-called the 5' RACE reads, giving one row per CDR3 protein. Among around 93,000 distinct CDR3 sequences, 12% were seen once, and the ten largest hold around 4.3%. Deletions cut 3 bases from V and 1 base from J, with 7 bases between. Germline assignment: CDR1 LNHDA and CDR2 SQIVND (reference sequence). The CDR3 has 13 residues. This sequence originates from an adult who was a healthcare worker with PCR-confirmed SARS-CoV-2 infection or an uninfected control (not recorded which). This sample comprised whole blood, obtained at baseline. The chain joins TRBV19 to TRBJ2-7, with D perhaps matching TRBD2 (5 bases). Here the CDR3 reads CASSISGSYEQYF. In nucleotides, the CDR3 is TGTGCCAGTAGTATCAGCGGATCCTACGAGCAGTACTTC.